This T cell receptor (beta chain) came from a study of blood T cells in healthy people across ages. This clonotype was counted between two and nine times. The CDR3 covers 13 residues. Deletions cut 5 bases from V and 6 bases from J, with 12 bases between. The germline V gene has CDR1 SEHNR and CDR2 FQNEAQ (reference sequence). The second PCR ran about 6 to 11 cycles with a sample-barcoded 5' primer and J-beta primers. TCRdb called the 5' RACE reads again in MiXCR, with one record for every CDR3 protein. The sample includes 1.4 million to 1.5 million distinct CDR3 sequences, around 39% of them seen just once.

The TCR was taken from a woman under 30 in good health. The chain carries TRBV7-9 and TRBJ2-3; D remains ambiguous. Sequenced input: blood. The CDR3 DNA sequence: TGTGCCAGCAGCCCCCGATTTTCCGATACGCAGTATTTT. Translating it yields CASSPRFSDTQYF.